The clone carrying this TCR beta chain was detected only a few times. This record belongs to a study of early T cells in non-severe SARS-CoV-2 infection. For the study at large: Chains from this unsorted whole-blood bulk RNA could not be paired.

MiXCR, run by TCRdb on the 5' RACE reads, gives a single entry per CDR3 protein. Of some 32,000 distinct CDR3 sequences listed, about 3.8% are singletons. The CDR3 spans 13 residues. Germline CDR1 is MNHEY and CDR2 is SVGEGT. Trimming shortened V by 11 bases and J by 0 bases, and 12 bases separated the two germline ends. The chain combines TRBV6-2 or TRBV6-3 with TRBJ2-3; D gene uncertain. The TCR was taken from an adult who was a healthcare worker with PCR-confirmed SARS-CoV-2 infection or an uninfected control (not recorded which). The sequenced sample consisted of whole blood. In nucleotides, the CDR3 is TGTGCCGGGTCAACCCCTAGCACAGATACGCAGTATTTT. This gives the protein CAGSTPSTDTQYF.